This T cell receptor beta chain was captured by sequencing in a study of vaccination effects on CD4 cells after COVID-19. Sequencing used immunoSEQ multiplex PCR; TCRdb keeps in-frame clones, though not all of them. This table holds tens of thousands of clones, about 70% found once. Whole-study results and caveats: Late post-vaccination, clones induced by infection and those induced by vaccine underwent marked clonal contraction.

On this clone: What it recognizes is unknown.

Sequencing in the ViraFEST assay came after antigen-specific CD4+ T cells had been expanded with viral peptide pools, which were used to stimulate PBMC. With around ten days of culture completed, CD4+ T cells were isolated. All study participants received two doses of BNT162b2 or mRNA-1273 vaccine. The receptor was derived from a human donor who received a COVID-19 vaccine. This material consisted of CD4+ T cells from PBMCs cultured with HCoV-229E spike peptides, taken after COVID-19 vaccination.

The CDR3 protein is CASGSGSSGNTIYF. The CDR3 region has the DNA TGCGCCAGCGGGTCAGGATCTTCTGGAAACACCATATATTTT. The genes are TRBV5-1 and TRBJ1-3; D gene uncertain. Germline assignment: CDR1 SGHRS and CDR2 YFSETQ. The CDR3 sequence is 14 residues long. V lost 7 bases to trimming and J lost 1 base, with 12 bases between them.